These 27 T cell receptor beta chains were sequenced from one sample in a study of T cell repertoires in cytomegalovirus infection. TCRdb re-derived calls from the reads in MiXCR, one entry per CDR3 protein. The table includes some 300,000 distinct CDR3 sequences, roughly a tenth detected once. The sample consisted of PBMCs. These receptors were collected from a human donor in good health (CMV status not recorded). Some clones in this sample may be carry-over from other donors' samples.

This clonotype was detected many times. The DNA of the CDR3 is TGTGCCAGCAGCACCCTAGGTCTGAGTGGACCCCAGCATTTT. This codes for CASSTLGLSGPQHF. The genes are TRBV7-9 and TRBJ1-5; D is unresolved. Trimming left V 5 bases short and J 10 bases short, with 18 bases between. Germline V gives CDR1 SEHNR, CDR2 FQNEAQ (reference sequence). CDR3 size: 14 residues.

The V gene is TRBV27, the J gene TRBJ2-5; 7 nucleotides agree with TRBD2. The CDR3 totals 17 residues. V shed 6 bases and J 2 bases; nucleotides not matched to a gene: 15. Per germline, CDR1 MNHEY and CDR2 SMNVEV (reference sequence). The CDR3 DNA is TGTGCCAGCAGCCCATCGGGCGGGGGTCGGAGGCAAGAGACCCAGTACTTC. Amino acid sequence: CASSPSGGGRRQETQYF.

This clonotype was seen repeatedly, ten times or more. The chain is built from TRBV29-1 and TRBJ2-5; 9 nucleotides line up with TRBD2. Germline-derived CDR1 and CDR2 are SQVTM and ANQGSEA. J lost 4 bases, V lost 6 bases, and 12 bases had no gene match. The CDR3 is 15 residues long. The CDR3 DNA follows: TGCAGCGTCGGATTTAGCGGGGGCCGAGGAGAGACCCAGTACTTC. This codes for CSVGFSGGRGETQYF. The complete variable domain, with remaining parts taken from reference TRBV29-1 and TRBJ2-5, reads SAVISQKPSRDICQRGTSLTIQCQVDSQVTMMFWYRQQPGQSLTLIATANQGSEATYESGFVIDKFPISRPNLTFSTLTVSNMSPEDSSIYLCSVGFSGGRGETQYFGPGTRLLVL.

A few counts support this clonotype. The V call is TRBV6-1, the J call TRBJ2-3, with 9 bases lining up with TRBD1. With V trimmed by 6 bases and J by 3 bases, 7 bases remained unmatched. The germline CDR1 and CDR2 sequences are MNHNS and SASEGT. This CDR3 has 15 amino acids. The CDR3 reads CASSMGQGGTDTQYF. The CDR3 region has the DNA TGTGCCAGCAGCATGGGACAGGGAGGGACAGATACGCAGTATTTT.

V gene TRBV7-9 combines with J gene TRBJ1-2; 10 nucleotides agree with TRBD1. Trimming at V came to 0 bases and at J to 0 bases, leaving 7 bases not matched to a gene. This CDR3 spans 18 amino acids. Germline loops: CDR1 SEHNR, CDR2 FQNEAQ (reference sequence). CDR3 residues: CASSLAGQGILANYGYTF. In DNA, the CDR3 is TGTGCCAGCAGCTTAGCGGGACAGGGGATACTCGCTAACTATGGCTACACCTTC.

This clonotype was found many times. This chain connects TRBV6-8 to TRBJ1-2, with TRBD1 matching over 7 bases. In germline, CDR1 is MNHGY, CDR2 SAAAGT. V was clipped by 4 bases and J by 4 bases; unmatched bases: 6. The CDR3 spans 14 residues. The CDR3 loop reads CASSWTGSIYGYTF. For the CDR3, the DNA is TGTGCCAGCAGTTGGACAGGAAGCATCTATGGCTACACCTTC.

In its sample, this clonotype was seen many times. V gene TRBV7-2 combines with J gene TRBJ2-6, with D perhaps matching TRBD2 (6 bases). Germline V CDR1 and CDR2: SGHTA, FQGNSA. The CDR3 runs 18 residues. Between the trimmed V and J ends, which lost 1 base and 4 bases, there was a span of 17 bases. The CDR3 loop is CASSLVGKMAGGANVLTF. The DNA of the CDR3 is TGTGCCAGCAGCTTAGTAGGGAAGATGGCGGGGGGGGCCAACGTCCTGACTTTC.

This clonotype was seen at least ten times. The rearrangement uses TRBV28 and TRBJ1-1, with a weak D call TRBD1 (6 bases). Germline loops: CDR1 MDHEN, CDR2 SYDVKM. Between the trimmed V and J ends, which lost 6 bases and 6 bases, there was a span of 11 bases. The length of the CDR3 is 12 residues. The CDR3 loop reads CASSTGPAEAFF. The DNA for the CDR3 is TGTGCCAGCAGCACAGGGCCGGCTGAAGCTTTCTTT.

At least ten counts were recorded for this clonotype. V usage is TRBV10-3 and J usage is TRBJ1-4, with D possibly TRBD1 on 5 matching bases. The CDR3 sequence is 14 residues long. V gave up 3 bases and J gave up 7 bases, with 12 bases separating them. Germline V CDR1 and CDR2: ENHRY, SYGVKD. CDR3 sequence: CAISDRGVGEKLFF. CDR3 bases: TGTGCCATCAGTGATCGGGGGGTCGGTGAAAAACTGTTTTTT.

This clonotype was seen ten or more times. CDR3 amino acids: CASSYSFIRGREPQHF. CDR3 sequence (DNA): TGTGCCAGCAGTTACTCGTTCATCCGGGGGCGGGAGCCCCAGCATTTT. The genes are TRBV6-5 and TRBJ1-5; D is perhaps TRBD1 (6 bases). Trimming stripped 0 bases from V and 8 bases from J, with 17 bases between. Germline V gives CDR1 MNHEY, CDR2 SVGAGI. This CDR3 has 16 residues.

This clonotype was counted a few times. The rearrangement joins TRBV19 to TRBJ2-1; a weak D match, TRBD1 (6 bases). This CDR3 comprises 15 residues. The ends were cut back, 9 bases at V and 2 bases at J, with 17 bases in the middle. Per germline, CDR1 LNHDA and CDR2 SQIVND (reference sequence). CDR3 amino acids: CASRHPGAAYNEQFF. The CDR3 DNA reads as TGTGCCAGCCGGCACCCAGGGGCGGCCTACAATGAGCAGTTCTTC.

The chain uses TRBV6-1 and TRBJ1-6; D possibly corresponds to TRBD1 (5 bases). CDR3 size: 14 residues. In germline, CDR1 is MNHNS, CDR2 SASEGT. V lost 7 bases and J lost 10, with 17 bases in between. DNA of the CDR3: TGTGCCAGCACCTCGGGGGGGAGCAGATCACCCCTCCACTTT. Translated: CASTSGGSRSPLHF.

The CDR3 sequence: CATSDSTGSTDTQYF. In DNA, the CDR3 is TGTGCCACCAGTGACTCGACAGGGAGCACAGATACGCAGTATTTT. The J gene is TRBJ2-3, the V gene TRBV24-1; 7 nucleotides match TRBD1. The CDR3 loop spans 15 amino acids. CDR1 is KGHDR, CDR2 SFDVKD, per germline. The trim removed 4 bases at V and 0 bases at J, leaving 3 bases unmatched.

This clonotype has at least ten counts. The CDR3 here is CASSARGSTNEKLFF. As DNA, the CDR3 is TGTGCCAGCAGCGCTAGGGGATCAACTAATGAAAAACTGTTTTTT. J is TRBJ1-4 and V is TRBV12-3 or TRBV12-4; possible D gene TRBD1, 5 bases. Trimming took 6 bases from V and 0 from J, leaving 11 bases between them. This CDR3 comprises 15 residues.

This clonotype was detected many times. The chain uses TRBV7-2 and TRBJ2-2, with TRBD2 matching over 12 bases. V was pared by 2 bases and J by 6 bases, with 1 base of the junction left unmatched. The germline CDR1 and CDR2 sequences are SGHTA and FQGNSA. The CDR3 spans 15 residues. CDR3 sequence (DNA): TGTGCCAGCAGCTTATCTAGCGGGGGGGCCGGGGAGCTGTTTTTT. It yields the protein CASSLSSGGAGELFF. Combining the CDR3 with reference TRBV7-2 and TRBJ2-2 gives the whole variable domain GAGVSQSPSNKVTEKGKDVELRCDPISGHTALYWYRQSLGQGLEFLIYFQGNSAPDKSGLPSDRFSAERTGGSVSTLTIQRTQQEDSAVYLCASSLSSGGAGELFFGEGSRLTVL.

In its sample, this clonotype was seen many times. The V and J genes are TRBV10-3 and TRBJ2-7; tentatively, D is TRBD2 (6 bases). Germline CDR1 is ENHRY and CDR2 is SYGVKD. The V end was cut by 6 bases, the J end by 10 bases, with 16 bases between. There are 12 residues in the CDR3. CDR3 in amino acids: CAISGKWGLQYF. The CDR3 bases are TGTGCCATCAGCGGTAAATGGGGACTTCAGTACTTC.

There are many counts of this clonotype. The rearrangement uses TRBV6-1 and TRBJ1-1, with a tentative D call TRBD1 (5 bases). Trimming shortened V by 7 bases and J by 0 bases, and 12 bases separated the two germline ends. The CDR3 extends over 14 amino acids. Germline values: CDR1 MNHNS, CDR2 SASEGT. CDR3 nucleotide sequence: TGTGCCAGCACTATACGAGGGGTGAACACTGAAGCTTTCTTT. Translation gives CASTIRGVNTEAFF.

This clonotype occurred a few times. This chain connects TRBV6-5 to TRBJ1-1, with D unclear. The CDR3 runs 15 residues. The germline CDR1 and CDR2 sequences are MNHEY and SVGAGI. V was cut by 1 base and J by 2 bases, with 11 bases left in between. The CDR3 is CASSYYLKPNTEAFF. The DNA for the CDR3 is TGTGCCAGCAGTTACTATCTTAAGCCTAACACTGAAGCTTTCTTT.

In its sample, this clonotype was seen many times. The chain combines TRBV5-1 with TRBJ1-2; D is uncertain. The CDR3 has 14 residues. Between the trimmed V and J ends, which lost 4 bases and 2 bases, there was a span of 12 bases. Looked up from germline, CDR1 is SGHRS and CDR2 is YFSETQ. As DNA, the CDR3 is TGCGCCAGCAGCGGTTCGTCCTCGAACTATGGCTACACCTTC. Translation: CASSGSSSNYGYTF. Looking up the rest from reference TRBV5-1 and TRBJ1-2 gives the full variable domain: KAGVTQTPRYLIKTRGQQVTLSCSPISGHRSVSWYQQTPGQGLQFLFEYFSETQRNKGNFPGRFSGRQFSNSRSEMNVSTLELGDSALYLCASSGSSSNYGYTFGSGTRLTVV.

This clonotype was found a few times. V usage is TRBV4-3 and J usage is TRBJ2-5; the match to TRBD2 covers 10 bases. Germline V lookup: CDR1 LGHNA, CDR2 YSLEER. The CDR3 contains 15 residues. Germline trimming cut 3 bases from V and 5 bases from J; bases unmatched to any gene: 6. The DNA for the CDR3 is TGCGCCAGCAGCCACAGCGGGGGGGTGAAGGAGACCCAGTACTTC. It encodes CASSHSGGVKETQYF.

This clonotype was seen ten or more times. The CDR3 DNA reads TGTGCCGCAGCATATCGGGGGAGCCCTAACTATGGCTACACCTTC. Translation: CAAAYRGSPNYGYTF. The chain links TRBV6-1 to TRBJ1-2, with D possibly being TRBD1 (5 bases). V gave up 11 bases and J gave up 0 bases, with 19 bases separating them. The germline V gene has CDR1 MNHNS and CDR2 SASEGT. The CDR3 runs 15 residues.

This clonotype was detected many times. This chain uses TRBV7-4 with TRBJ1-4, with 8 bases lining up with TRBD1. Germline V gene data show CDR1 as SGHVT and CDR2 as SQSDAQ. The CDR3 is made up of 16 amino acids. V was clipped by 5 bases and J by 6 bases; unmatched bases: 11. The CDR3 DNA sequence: TGTGCCAGCAGCCTAGGCCGGAGACAGGGGCATGAAAAACTGTTTTTT. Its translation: CASSLGRRQGHEKLFF.

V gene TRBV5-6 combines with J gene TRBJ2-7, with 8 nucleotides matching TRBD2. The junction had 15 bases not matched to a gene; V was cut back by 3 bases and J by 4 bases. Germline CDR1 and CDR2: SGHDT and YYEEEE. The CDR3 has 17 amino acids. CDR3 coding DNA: TGTGCCAGCAGCTCTTTAGTTCTCGGGAGGGAATTGTACGAGCAGTACGTC. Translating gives CASSSLVLGRELYEQYV.

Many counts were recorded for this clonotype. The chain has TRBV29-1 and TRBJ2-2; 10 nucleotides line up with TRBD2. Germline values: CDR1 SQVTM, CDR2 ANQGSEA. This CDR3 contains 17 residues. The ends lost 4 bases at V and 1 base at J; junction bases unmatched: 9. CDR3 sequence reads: CSVVYSGGPRNTGELFF. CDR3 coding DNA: TGCAGCGTTGTGTATAGCGGGGGGCCGAGGAACACCGGGGAGCTGTTTTTT.

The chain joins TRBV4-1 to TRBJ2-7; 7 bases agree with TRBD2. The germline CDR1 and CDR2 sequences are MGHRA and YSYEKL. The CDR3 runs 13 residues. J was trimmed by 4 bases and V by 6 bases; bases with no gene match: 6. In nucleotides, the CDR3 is TGCGCCAGCAGTAGAGCGGGGCCGTACGAGCAGTACTTC. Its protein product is CASSRAGPYEQYF.

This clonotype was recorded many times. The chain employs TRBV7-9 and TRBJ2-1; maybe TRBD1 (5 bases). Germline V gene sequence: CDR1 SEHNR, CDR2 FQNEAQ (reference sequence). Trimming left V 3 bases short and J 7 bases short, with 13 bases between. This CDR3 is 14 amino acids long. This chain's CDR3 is CASSFSTGGNEQFF. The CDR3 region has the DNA TGTGCCAGCAGCTTTAGCACAGGTGGTAATGAGCAGTTCTTC.

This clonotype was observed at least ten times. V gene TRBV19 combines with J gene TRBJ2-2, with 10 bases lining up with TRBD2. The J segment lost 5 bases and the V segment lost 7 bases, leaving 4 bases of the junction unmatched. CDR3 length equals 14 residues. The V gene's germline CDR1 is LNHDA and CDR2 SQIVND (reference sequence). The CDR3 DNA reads TGTGCCAGTAACCAGCGGGGGGGTACCGGGGAGCTGTTTTTT. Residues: CASNQRGGTGELFF.